This T cell receptor beta chain comes out of a study of cytomegalovirus exposure and HLA in healthy donors. Trimming removed 0 bases from V and 5 bases from J, with 17 bases in between. The CDR3 spans 16 residues. In germline, CDR1 is GTSNPN, CDR2 SVGIG (reference sequence). General observations from the study: Later findings reportedly placed an Asian-associated ancestry cluster below the approximately 700-donor mean for N-insertions. About 90% or about 30% of the time was how often most TCR beta V segments were productive, according to an earlier analysis.

About this clone: As yet, its antigen is unknown.

The PCR contained 60 Vbeta and 13 Jbeta primers. Using immunoSEQ multiplex PCR, the repertoire was profiled, and TCRdb retains in-frame clones only, with some absent. The data contain approximately 170,000 clones, 65% to 75% of them singletons. Sequenced: PBMCs. The chain couples TRBV30 to TRBJ2-4; D is possibly TRBD2 (6 bases). The source of this sequence is a man aged 25 to 40 in good health and CMV-seropositive. CDR3 loop: CAWSVRGSVIENIQYF. The CDR3 nucleotides read TGTGCCTGGAGTGTACGGGGGTCCGTGATCGAAAACATTCAGTACTTC. Supplemented by reference TRBV30 and TRBJ2-4, the full variable domain reads SQTIHQWPATLVQPVGSPLSLECTVEGTSNPNLYWYRQAAGRGLQLLFYSVGIGQISSEVPQNLSASRPQDRQFILSSKKLLLSDSGFYLCAWSVRGSVIENIQYFGAGTRLSVL.